This T cell receptor beta chain appears in the sequencing data of a study of blood T cell repertoires in COVID-19. Study in general: Donors in the United States, Italy and Spain gave samples during acute or convalescent COVID-19. PBMCs, B-cell-depleted T cells, or T cells provided the cDNA or gDNA that made up the material.

Recruited during active infection, patients (from Seattle) were subsequently followed longitudinally. Original methodology: Nucleated cell number was recorded as an estimate derived from reference gene primer amplification. The repertoire was sequenced with immunoSEQ multiplex PCR; TCRdb's copy has only in-frame clones and lacks some. The V and J calls and clone size were taken over from that table, and D and trimming were inferred from the DNA. Among roughly 290,000 clones listed, around 90% were seen once. This TCR came from a woman aged 25 to 45 with COVID-19, enrolled during active disease. The sample was peripheral blood.

The CDR3 protein is CASTQGLAGYNEQFF. DNA of the CDR3: TGTGCCAGCACCCAGGGACTAGCGGGATACAATGAGCAGTTCTTC. This chain joins TRBV3-1 (or the pseudogene TRBV3-2) and TRBJ2-1, with 13 bases matching TRBD2. The CDR3 runs 15 residues. J was trimmed by 4 bases and V by 7 bases; bases with no gene match: 4. From germline, CDR1 is LGHDT and CDR2 YNNKEL (reference sequence).